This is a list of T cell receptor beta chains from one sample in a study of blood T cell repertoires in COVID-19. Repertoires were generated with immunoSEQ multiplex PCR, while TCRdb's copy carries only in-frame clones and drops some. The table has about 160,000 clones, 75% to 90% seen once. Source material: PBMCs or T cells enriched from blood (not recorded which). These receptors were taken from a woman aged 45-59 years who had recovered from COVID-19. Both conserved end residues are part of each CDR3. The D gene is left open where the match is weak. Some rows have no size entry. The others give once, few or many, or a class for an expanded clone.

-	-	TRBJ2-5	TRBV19	CASSIWGGHDQETQYF	TGTGCCAGTAGTATCTGGGGCGGCCATGACCAAGAGACCCAGTACTTC
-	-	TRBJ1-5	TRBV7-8	CASSTLTGDQPQHF	TGTGCCAGCAGCACCCTGACGGGAGATCAGCCCCAGCATTTT
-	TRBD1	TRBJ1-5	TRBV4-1	CASSQAAGGGQPQHF	TGCGCCAGCAGCCAAGCGGCAGGGGGAGGACAGCCCCAGCATTTT
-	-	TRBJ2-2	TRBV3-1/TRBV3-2	CASSHVTGELFF	TGTGCCAGCAGCCACGTCACCGGGGAGCTGTTTTTT
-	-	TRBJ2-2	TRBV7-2	CASSWGANTGELFF	TGTGCCAGCAGCTGGGGAGCGAACACCGGGGAGCTGTTTTTT
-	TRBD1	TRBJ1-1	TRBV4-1	CASSHGQGWGTEAFF	TGCGCCAGCAGCCACGGACAGGGATGGGGCACTGAAGCTTTCTTT
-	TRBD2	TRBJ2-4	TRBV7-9	CASSPRLAGAKNIQYF	TGTGCCAGCAGCCCAAGACTAGCGGGAGCCAAAAACATTCAGTACTTC
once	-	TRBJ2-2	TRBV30	CAWSVSYTGELFF	TGTGCCTGGAGTGTGTCCTACACCGGGGAGCTGTTTTTT
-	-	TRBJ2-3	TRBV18	CASSPLATDTQYF	TGTGCCAGCTCACCCCTAGCAACAGATACGCAGTATTTT
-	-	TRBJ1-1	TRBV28	CASSLQGLGTEAFF	TGTGCCAGCAGTTTGCAGGGGTTAGGCACTGAAGCTTTCTTT
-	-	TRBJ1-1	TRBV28	CASSGVATEAFF	TGTGCCAGCAGCGGGGTAGCGACCGAAGCTTTCTTT
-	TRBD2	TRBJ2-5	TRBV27	CASTPGGGAGKTQYF	TGTGCCAGCACCCCGGGAGGAGGGGCGGGAAAGACCCAGTACTTC
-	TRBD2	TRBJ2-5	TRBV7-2	CASGLAGGRETQYF	TGTGCCAGCGGCCTAGCGGGGGGTCGAGAGACCCAGTACTTC
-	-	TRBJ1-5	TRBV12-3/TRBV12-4	CASGRQRNQPQHF	TGTGCCAGCGGCAGACAGCGCAATCAGCCCCAGCATTTT
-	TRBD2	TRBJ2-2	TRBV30	CAWTGGLGTGELFF	TGTGCCTGGACGGGTGGACTAGGCACCGGGGAGCTGTTTTTT
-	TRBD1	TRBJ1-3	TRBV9	CASSVGGQSGNTIYF	TGTGCCAGCAGCGTAGGGGGACAGTCTGGAAACACCATATATTTT
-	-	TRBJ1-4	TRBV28	CASSLSAGDEFAEKLFF	TGTGCCAGCAGTTTATCTGCGGGGGATGAGTTCGCCGAAAAACTGTTTTTT
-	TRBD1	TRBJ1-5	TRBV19	CASTVLYRGLGQPQHF	TGTGCCAGTACCGTACTCTACAGGGGGCTGGGTCAGCCCCAGCATTTT
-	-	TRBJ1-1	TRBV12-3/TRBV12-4	CASKNRDTEAFF	TGTGCCAGCAAGAACAGGGACACTGAAGCTTTCTTT
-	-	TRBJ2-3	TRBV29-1	CSVARGDFGEDTDTQYF	TGCAGCGTCGCCAGGGGGGATTTCGGGGAGGACACAGATACGCAGTATTTT
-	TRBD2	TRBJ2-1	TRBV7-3	CASSLNRGGGEQFF	TGTGCCAGCAGCTTAAATCGCGGGGGAGGAGAGCAGTTCTTC
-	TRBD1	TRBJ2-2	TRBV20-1	CSASSTGSALSTGELFF	TGCAGTGCTAGTTCGACAGGGTCGGCTTTGTCCACCGGGGAGCTGTTTTTT
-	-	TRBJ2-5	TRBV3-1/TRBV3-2	CASSQGELTQYF	TGTGCCAGCAGCCAAGGGGAGTTGACCCAGTACTTC
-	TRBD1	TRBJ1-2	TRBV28	CASSQGARYGYTF	TGTGCCAGCAGCCAGGGGGCGCGCTATGGCTACACCTTC
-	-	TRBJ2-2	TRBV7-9	CASRGGTQVPTGELFF	TGTGCCAGCAGGGGAGGGACACAAGTTCCTACCGGGGAGCTGTTTTTT
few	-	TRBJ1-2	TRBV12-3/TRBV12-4	CASTRGRTGYTF	TGTGCCAGCACCAGGGGACGTACGGGCTACACCTTC
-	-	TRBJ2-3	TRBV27	CASKGLGLADTQYF	TGTGCCAGCAAGGGACTGGGGTTGGCAGATACGCAGTATTTT
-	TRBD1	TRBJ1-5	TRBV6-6	CASSPRQGQGAIGNQPQHF	TGTGCCAGCAGTCCCCGTCAGGGACAGGGGGCCATTGGCAATCAGCCCCAGCATTTT
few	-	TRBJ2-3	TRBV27	CASSSLIGTDTQYF	TGTGCCAGCAGTTCGTTAATAGGCACAGATACGCAGTATTTT
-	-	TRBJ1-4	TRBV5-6	CASSRRSSFEKLFF	TGTGCCAGCAGCAGGCGATCTAGCTTCGAAAAACTGTTTTTT
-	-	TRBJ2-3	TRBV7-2	CASSLVGGSSTDTQYF	TGTGCCAGCAGCTTAGTCGGAGGGTCTAGCACAGATACGCAGTATTTT
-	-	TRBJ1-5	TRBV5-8	CASSDYQGNSNQPQHF	TGTGCCAGCAGCGACTATCAGGGGAATAGCAATCAGCCCCAGCATTTT
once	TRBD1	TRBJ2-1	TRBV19	CASSSRDRAYNEQFF	TGTGCCAGTAGTTCCCGGGACAGGGCCTACAATGAGCAGTTCTTC
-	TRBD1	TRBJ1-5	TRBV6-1	CASSEAIDRAQPQHF	TGTGCCAGCAGTGAAGCTATAGACAGGGCTCAGCCCCAGCATTTT
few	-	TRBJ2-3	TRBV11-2	CASSSGEAVSTDTQYF	TGTGCCAGCAGCTCCGGGGAAGCGGTTAGCACAGATACGCAGTATTTT
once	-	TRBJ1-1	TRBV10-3	CAIRGHAFPEAFF	TGTGCCATCAGGGGACACGCCTTTCCAGAAGCTTTCTTT
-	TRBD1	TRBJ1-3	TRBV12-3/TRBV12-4	CASSLGQGNTIYF	TGTGCCAGCAGTTTGGGACAGGGAAACACCATATATTTT
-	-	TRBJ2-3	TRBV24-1	CATSDSLESTDTQYF	TGTGCCACCAGTGATTCTTTAGAAAGCACAGATACGCAGTATTTT
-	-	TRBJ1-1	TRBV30	CAWDGRRNTEAFF	TGTGCCTGGGATGGGAGACGGAACACTGAAGCTTTCTTT
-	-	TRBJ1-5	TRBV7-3	CASSHRQTYNQPQHF	TGTGCCAGCAGTCACAGACAGACCTACAATCAGCCCCAGCATTTT
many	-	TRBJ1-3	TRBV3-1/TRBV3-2	CASSQSGSGNTIYF	TGTGCCAGCAGCCAGTCCGGGTCTGGAAACACCATATATTTT
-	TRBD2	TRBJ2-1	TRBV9	CASSVSASGRSEQFF	TGTGCCAGCAGCGTATCGGCTAGCGGGAGATCGGAGCAGTTCTTC
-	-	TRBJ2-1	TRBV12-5	CASGLTRTEISNEQFF	TGTGCTAGTGGTTTGACTAGGACAGAGATCTCCAATGAGCAGTTCTTC
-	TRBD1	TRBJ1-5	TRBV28	CASSWGTGEQPQHF	TGTGCCAGCAGTTGGGGGACAGGAGAGCAGCCCCAGCATTTT
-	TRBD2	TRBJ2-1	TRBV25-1	CASSENPGTSGKDEQFF	TGTGCCAGCAGTGAAAACCCCGGGACTAGCGGGAAGGATGAGCAGTTCTTC
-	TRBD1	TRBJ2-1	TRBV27	CASSFLGTVSYNEQFF	TGTGCCAGCAGTTTCCTCGGGACAGTCTCCTACAATGAGCAGTTCTTC
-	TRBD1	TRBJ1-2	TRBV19	CASSDRGADYGYTF	TGTGCCAGTAGCGACAGGGGAGCGGACTATGGCTACACCTTC
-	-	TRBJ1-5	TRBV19	CASNLGLGQPQHF	TGTGCCAGTAACTTGGGGCTTGGGCAGCCCCAGCATTTT
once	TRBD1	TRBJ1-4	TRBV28	CASQSGTGLEKLFF	TGTGCCAGTCAATCCGGGACAGGCCTCGAAAAACTGTTTTTT
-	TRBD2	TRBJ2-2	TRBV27	CASSPPWGAGVPGELFF	TGTGCCAGCAGTCCCCCTTGGGGAGCGGGAGTGCCCGGGGAGCTGTTTTTT
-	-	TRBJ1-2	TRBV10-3	CAISEPPPGSLGYTF	TGTGCCATCAGTGAACCCCCCCCAGGGTCCCTAGGCTACACCTTC
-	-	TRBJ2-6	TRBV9	CASSPGLERGAGANVLTF	TGTGCCAGCAGCCCGGGACTCGAAAGAGGGGCTGGGGCCAACGTCCTGACTTTC
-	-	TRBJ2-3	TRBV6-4	CASSVGPVTDTQYF	TGTGCCAGCAGTGTTGGTCCAGTCACAGATACGCAGTATTTT
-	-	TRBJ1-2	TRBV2	CASKGRQLNYGYTF	TGTGCCAGCAAAGGCCGACAGCTTAACTATGGCTACACCTTC
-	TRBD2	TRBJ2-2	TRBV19	CASSAHSGRGGTGELFF	TGTGCCAGTAGTGCCCATAGCGGGAGAGGGGGCACCGGGGAGCTGTTTTTT